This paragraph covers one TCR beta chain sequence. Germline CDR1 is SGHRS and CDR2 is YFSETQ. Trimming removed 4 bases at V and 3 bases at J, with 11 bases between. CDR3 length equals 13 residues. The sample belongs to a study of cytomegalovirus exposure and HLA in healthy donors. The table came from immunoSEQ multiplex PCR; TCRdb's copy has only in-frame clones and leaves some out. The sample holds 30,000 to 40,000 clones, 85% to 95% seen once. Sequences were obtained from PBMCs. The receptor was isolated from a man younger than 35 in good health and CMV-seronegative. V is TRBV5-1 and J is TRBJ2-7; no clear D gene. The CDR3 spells CASSENQYYEQYF. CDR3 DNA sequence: TGCGCCAGCAGCGAAAACCAGTACTACGAGCAGTACTTC.